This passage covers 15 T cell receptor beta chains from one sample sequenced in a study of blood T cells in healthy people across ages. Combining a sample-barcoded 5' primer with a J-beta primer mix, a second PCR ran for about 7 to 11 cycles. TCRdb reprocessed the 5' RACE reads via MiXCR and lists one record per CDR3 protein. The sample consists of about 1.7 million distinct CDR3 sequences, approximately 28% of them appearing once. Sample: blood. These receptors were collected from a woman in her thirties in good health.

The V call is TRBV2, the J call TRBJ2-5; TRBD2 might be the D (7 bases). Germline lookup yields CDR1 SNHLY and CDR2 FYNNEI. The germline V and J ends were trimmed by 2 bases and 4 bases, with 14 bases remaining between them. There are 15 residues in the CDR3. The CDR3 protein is CASSERGAGAETQYF. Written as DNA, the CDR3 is TGTGCCAGCAGTGAAAGGGGGGCGGGAGCAGAGACCCAGTACTTC.

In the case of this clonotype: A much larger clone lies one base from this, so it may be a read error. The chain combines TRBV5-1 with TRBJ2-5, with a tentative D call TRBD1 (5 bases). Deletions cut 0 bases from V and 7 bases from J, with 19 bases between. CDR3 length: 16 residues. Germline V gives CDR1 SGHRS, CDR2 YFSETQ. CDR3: CASSLARQGTAGTQYF. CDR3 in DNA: TGCGCCAGCAGCTTGGCCCGGCAGGGAACTGCAGGGACCCAGTACTTC.

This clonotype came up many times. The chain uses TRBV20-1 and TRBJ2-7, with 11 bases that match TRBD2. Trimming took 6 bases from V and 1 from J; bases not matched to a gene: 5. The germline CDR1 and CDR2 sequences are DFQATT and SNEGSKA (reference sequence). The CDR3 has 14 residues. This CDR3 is CSATSGSKSYEQYF. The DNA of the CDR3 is TGCAGTGCCACTAGCGGGAGTAAGTCCTACGAGCAGTACTTC.

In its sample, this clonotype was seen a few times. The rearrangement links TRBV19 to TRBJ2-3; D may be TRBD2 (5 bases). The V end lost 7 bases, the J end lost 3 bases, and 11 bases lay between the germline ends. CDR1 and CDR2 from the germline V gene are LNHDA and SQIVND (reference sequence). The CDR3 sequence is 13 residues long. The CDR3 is CASKIGNTDTQYF. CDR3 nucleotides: TGTGCCAGTAAAATCGGGAATACAGATACGCAGTATTTT.

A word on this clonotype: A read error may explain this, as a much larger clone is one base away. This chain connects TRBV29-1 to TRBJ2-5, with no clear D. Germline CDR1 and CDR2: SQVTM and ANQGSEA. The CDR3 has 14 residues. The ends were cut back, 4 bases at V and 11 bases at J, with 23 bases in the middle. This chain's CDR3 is CSVVKGLGYNEQYF. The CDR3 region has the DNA TGCAGCGTTGTTAAGGGTTTGGGGTACAATGAGCAGTACTTC.

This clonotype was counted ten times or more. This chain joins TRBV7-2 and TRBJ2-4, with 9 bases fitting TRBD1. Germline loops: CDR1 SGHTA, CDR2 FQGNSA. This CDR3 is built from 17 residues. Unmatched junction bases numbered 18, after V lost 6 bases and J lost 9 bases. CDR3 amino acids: CASSLTLTGGGKAIQYF. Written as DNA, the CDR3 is TGTGCCAGCAGTTTGACACTCACAGGGGGCGGGAAGGCCATTCAGTACTTC.

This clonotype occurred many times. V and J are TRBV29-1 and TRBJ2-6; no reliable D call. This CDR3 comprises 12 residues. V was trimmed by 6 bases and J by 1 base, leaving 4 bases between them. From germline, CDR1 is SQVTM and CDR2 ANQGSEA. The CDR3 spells CSVGSGANVLTF. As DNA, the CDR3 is TGCAGCGTGGGTTCTGGGGCCAACGTCCTGACTTTC.

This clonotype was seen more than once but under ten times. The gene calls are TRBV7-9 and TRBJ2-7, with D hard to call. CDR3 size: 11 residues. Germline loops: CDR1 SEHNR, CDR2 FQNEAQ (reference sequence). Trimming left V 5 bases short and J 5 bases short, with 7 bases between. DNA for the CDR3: TGTGCCAGCAGCGTAGGACACGAGCAGTACTTC. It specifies CASSVGHEQYF.

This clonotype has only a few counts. The CDR3 is CASSLDFGGGARNEQFF. The CDR3 region has the DNA TGCGCCAGCAGCTTGGATTTTGGCGGGGGGGCGCGGAATGAGCAGTTCTTC. The genes are TRBV5-1 and TRBJ2-1, with 9 bases lining up with TRBD2. This CDR3 has 17 residues. Per germline, CDR1 SGHRS and CDR2 YFSETQ. The trim removed 0 bases at V and 7 bases at J, leaving 11 bases unmatched.

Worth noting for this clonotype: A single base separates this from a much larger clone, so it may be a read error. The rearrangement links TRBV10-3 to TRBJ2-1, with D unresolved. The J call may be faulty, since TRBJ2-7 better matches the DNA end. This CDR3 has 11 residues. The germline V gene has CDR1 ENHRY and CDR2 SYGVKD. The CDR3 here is CAIKDGNEQYF. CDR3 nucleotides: TGTGCCATCAAGGACGGAAATGAGCAGTACTTC.

CDR3: CSARPGGMDEQFF. Written as DNA, the CDR3 is TGCAGTGCTAGACCCGGAGGGATGGATGAGCAGTTCTTC. The chain couples TRBV20-1 to TRBJ2-1; tentatively, D is TRBD2 (6 bases). Per the germline V gene, CDR1 is DFQATT and CDR2 is SNEGSKA (reference sequence). V lost 2 bases, J lost 8 bases, and 13 bases lay in between. This CDR3 contains 13 residues.

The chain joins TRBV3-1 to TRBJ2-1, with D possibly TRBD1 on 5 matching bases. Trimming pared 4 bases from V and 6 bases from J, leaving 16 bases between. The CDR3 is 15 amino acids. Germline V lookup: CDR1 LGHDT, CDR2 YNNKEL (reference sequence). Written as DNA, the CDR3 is TGTGCCAGCAGCCTAGACAGTTCCCCCCTCAATGAGCAGTTCTTC. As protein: CASSLDSSPLNEQFF.

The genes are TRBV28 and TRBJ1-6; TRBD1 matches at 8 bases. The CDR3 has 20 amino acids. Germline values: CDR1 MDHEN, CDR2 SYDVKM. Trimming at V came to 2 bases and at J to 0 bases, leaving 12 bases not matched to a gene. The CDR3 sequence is CASSLEYLPDRASYNSPLHF. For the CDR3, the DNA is TGTGCCAGCAGTTTAGAATACCTACCGGACAGGGCCTCCTATAATTCACCCCTCCACTTT. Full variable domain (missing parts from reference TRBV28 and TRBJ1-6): DVKVTQSSRYLVKRTGEKVFLECVQDMDHENMFWYRQDPGLGLRLIYFSYDVKMKEKGDIPEGYSVSREKKERFSLILESASTNQTSMYLCASSLEYLPDRASYNSPLHFGNGTRLTVT.

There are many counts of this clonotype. The chain's CDR3 is CAISERGRGEETQYF. DNA for the CDR3: TGTGCCATCAGTGAGCGGGGGCGAGGAGAAGAGACCCAGTACTTC. This chain connects TRBV10-3 to TRBJ2-5; either TRBD1 or TRBD2 may supply D (6 bases each). V was pared by 2 bases and J by 3 bases, with 13 bases between. CDR1 ENHRY and CDR2 SYGVKD come from the germline V gene. The CDR3 contains 15 residues.

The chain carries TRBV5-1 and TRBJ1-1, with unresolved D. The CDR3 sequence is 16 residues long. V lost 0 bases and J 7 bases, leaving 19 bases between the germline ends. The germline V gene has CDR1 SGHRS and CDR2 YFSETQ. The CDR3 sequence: CASSLGWVETTIEAFF. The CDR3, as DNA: TGCGCCAGCAGCTTGGGTTGGGTAGAAACTACCATTGAAGCTTTCTTT.